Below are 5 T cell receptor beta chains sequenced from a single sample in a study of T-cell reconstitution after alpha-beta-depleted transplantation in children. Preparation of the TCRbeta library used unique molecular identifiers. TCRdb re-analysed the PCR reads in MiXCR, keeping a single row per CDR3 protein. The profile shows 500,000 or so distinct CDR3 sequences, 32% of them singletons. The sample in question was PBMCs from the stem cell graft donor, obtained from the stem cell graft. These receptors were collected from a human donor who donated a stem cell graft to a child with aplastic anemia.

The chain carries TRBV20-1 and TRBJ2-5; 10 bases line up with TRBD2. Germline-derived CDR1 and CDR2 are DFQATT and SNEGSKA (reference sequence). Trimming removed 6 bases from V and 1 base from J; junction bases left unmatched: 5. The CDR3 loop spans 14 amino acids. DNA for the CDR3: TGCAGTGCCCGTACTAGCGGGGTCCAAGAGACCCAGTACTTC. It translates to CSARTSGVQETQYF.

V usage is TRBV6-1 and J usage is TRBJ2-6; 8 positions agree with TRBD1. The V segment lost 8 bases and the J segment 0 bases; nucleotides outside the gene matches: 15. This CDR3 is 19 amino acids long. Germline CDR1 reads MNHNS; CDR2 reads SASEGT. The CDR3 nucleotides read TGTGCCAGCCGCGCATACCAGGGGGCAACTCCCTCTGGGGCCAACGTCCTGACTTTC. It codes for CASRAYQGATPSGANVLTF.

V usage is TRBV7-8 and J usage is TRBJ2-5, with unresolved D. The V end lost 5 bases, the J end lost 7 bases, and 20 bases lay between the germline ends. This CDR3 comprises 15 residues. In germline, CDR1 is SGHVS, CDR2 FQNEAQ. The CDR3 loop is CASSRRGSNPGTQYF. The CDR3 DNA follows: TGTGCCAGCAGCCGCCGCGGATCCAACCCAGGGACCCAGTACTTC.

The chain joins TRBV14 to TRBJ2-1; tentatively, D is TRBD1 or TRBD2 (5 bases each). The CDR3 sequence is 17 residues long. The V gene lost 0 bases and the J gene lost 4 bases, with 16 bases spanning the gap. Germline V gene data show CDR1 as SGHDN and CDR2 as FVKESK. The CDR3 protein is CASSQEAGTLIYNEQFF. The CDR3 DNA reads TGTGCCAGCAGCCAAGAGGCCGGGACCCTTATTTACAATGAGCAGTTCTTC.

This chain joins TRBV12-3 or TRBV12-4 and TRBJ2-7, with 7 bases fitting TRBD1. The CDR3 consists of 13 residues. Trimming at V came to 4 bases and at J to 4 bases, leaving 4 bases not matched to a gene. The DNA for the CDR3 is TGTGCCAGCAGTTACAGGGGACGATACGAGCAGTACGTC. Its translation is CASSYRGRYEQYV.